This record concerns one T cell receptor (beta chain) sequence. The record originates from a study of blood T cell repertoires in COVID-19. Study at large: Samples came from the United States, Italy and Spain, spanning acute and convalescent COVID-19. From T cells, B-cell-depleted T cells, or PBMCs came the material, which was cDNA or gDNA.

TCRdb's table, derived via immunoSEQ multiplex PCR, lists solely in-frame clones and lacks some. The sample lists 250,000 or so clones, around 90% occurring once. Residents of about two dozen US areas, aged about 18 to 100 years, made up the participants. Self-reported history from a screening survey and questionnaire set each donor's cohort. V lost 4 bases and J lost 8, with 15 bases in between. Germline assignment: CDR1 SGHRS and CDR2 YFSETQ. The CDR3 is 14 amino acids. The chain recombines TRBV5-1 with TRBJ1-4, with D perhaps matching TRBD1 (5 bases). The clonotype was recovered from a young woman with acute COVID-19. The sequenced sample was PBMCs or T cells enriched from blood (not recorded which). The CDR3 protein is CASSTGLSDEKLFF. CDR3 coding DNA: TGCGCCAGCAGCACGGGACTCTCGGACGAAAAACTGTTTTTT.